These 25 T cell receptor beta chains were sequenced from one sample in a study of identical twins. MiXCR, run by TCRdb on the 5' RACE reads, gives a single entry per CDR3 protein. The data contain 450,000 or so distinct CDR3 sequences, over 12% of them seen just once; the ten biggest clones take up over 0.5%. These data also formed part of another study, on yellow fever vaccine responses in identical twins.

The sequencing input was CD4+ T cells sorted from blood. These receptors were taken from a woman in her late teens or twenties in good health.

This clonotype showed up just a few times. The rearrangement links TRBV7-9 to TRBJ2-7; no reliable D call. The CDR3 spans 13 residues. Trimming shortened V by 5 bases and J by 5 bases, and 13 bases separated the two germline ends. Germline V gene sequence: CDR1 SEHNR, CDR2 FQNEAQ (reference sequence). CDR3 in amino acids: CASSRYQGDEQYF. The CDR3, as DNA: TGTGCCAGCAGCCGCTATCAAGGAGACGAGCAGTACTTC.

In this sample, this clonotype turned up a few times. The chain has TRBV7-3 and TRBJ2-1, with unresolved D. Trimming removed 4 bases at V and 10 bases at J, with 14 bases between. Germline CDR1 reads SGHTA; CDR2 reads FQGTGA. This CDR3 has 13 residues. This CDR3 reads CASSSVTRSEQFF. The CDR3 DNA follows: TGTGCCAGCAGCTCAGTGACACGTTCCGAGCAGTTCTTC.

This clonotype has a handful of counts. The chain employs TRBV7-2 and TRBJ2-2; D is undetermined. Germline CDR1 is SGHTA and CDR2 is FQGNSA. The CDR3 runs to 14 residues. Trimming took off 1 base at V and 5 bases at J, with 8 bases between the two ends. This chain's CDR3 is CASSLVGRTGELFF. The CDR3 DNA sequence: TGTGCCAGCAGCTTAGTAGGCAGGACCGGGGAGCTGTTTTTT.

The chain joins TRBV20-1 to TRBJ2-5; 8 nucleotides agree with TRBD1. The CDR3 loop spans 17 amino acids. V dropped 0 bases and J dropped 1; count of bases not matched to a gene: 10. Germline values: CDR1 DFQATT, CDR2 SNEGSKA (reference sequence). CDR3 region: CSARDGSRQGFQETQYF. In DNA, the CDR3 is TGCAGTGCTAGAGATGGGTCCCGACAGGGGTTCCAAGAGACCCAGTACTTC.

This clonotype was observed a few times. This chain connects TRBV2 to TRBJ2-7; maybe TRBD2 (7 bases). Germline V gives CDR1 SNHLY, CDR2 FYNNEI. V was clipped by 9 bases and J by 6 bases, with 18 bases between them. The CDR3 has 13 residues. CDR3 DNA: TGTGCCAGGAGCGGTGGGGGGGCCAGCGAGCAGTACTTC. Protein sequence: CARSGGGASEQYF.

V and J are TRBV24-1 and TRBJ2-7; possibly TRBD2 for D (7 bases). V lost 9 bases, J lost 5 bases, and 10 bases lay in between. Germline loops: CDR1 KGHDR, CDR2 SFDVKD. This CDR3 is built from 11 residues. CDR3 region: CATGGGHEQYF. The CDR3 DNA sequence: TGTGCCACCGGGGGGGGGCACGAGCAGTACTTC.

This clonotype came up a few times. The V call is TRBV4-3, the J call TRBJ2-1; perhaps TRBD2 as D (5 bases). The CDR3 contains 16 residues. The ends were cut back, 0 bases at V and 7 bases at J, with 16 bases in the middle. The germline CDR1 and CDR2 sequences are LGHNA and YSLEER. The CDR3 protein is CASSQDSGLPMNEQFF. The CDR3 DNA reads as TGCGCCAGCAGCCAAGATTCAGGACTTCCAATGAATGAGCAGTTCTTC.

This clonotype was picked up a small number of times. V gene TRBV12-3 or TRBV12-4 combines with J gene TRBJ2-1; D assignment may be TRBD1 or TRBD2 (6 bases each). CDR3 length: 15 residues. V shed 6 bases and J shed 7 bases, with 19 bases lying between them. CDR3 residues: CASSTRELGGNEQFF. CDR3 sequence (DNA): TGTGCCAGCAGCACCAGAGAATTAGGGGGGAATGAGCAGTTCTTC.

The chain links TRBV5-1 to TRBJ2-7; 9 bases are shared with TRBD1. The CDR3 is 16 residues long. Germline values: CDR1 SGHRS, CDR2 YFSETQ. V was pared by 0 bases and J by 4 bases, with 8 bases of the junction left unmatched. The DNA for the CDR3 is TGCGCCAGCAGCTTGGACACAGGGGGCTCTCATTACGAGCAGTACTTC. It translates to CASSLDTGGSHYEQYF.

The chain employs TRBV2 and TRBJ2-3, with 11 bases identical to TRBD2. Germline trimming cut 2 bases from V and 5 bases from J; bases unmatched to any gene: 15. This CDR3 contains 19 residues. CDR1 SNHLY and CDR2 FYNNEI come from the germline V gene. The CDR3 sequence is CASSELGRIAGGPGDTQYF. The CDR3 DNA follows: TGTGCCAGCAGTGAATTGGGAAGAATAGCGGGAGGGCCTGGAGATACGCAGTATTTT.

A few counts support this clonotype. The CDR3 DNA is TGCAGCGTTGTTTTAGGGAGGGATCAGCCCCAGCATTTT. Protein: CSVVLGRDQPQHF. The V call is TRBV29-1, the J call TRBJ1-5; D ambiguous. This CDR3 is 13 amino acids long. V gave up 4 bases and J gave up 5 bases, with 12 bases separating them. Germline V gives CDR1 SQVTM, CDR2 ANQGSEA. The variable domain in full, completed from reference TRBV29-1 and TRBJ1-5, reads SAVISQKPSRDICQRGTSLTIQCQVDSQVTMMFWYRQQPGQSLTLIATANQGSEATYESGFVIDKFPISRPNLTFSTLTVSNMSPEDSSIYLCSVVLGRDQPQHFGDGTRLSIL.

This clonotype was seen more than once but under ten times. J is TRBJ2-3 and V is TRBV3-1; the match to TRBD1 covers 9 bases. V was pared by 5 bases and J by 3 bases, with 3 bases of the junction left unmatched. Germline V gene sequence: CDR1 LGHDT, CDR2 YNNKEL (reference sequence). The CDR3 spans 14 residues. CDR3 sequence reads: CASSGTGQTDTQYF. The CDR3, as DNA: TGTGCCAGCAGCGGGACAGGGCAAACAGATACGCAGTATTTT.

Only a few counts were recorded for this clonotype. The chain uses TRBV19 and TRBJ2-1; D might be TRBD1 (5 bases). The germline V gene encodes CDR1 LNHDA and CDR2 SQIVND (reference sequence). The CDR3 spans 11 residues. Deletions cut 6 bases from V and 12 bases from J, with 12 bases between. The CDR3 protein is CASRGELVQFF. The DNA of the CDR3 is TGTGCCAGTAGAGGGGAACTTGTGCAGTTCTTC.

There are many counts of this clonotype. The chain combines TRBV5-6 with TRBJ1-6, with D perhaps matching TRBD1 (6 bases). Germline V gene sequence: CDR1 SGHDT, CDR2 YYEEEE. V lost 1 base, J lost 7 bases, and 12 bases lay in between. CDR3 length: 15 amino acids. CDR3 region: CASSLQPGANSPLHF. In DNA form, the CDR3 reads TGTGCCAGCAGCTTGCAGCCGGGGGCAAATTCACCCCTCCACTTT.

This rearrangement joins TRBV2 to TRBJ2-1; the D is unclear. The CDR3 length is 10 residues. V shed 6 bases and J shed 12 bases, with 9 bases lying between them. CDR1 is SNHLY, CDR2 FYNNEI, per germline. The CDR3 nucleotides read TGTGCCAGCAGCCAAACCCGGCAGTTCTTC. Amino acids: CASSQTRQFF.

The rearrangement uses TRBV7-3 and TRBJ2-1, with D possibly TRBD1 on 6 matching bases. From germline, CDR1 is SGHTA and CDR2 FQGTGA. V was cut by 5 bases and J by 9 bases, with 17 bases left in between. CDR3 length: 14 amino acids. CDR3 nucleotides: TGTGCCAGCAGCGCACGCACAGGGTCCGTTGAGCAGTTCTTC. It codes for CASSARTGSVEQFF.

This clonotype was recorded many times. This chain uses TRBV5-1 with TRBJ2-2; D ambiguous. This CDR3 region has 13 residues. Trimming removed 1 base from V and 5 bases from J, with 6 bases in between. Germline V CDR1 and CDR2: SGHRS, YFSETQ. The CDR3 nucleotides are TGCGCCAGCAGCTTGCCGGAGACCGGGGAGCTGTTTTTT. It codes for CASSLPETGELFF. Filled out from reference TRBV5-1 and TRBJ2-2, the complete variable domain reads KAGVTQTPRYLIKTRGQQVTLSCSPISGHRSVSWYQQTPGQGLQFLFEYFSETQRNKGNFPGRFSGRQFSNSRSEMNVSTLELGDSALYLCASSLPETGELFFGEGSRLTVL.

This clonotype showed up just a few times. The CDR3 DNA reads TGCAGTGCTAGAGATCTAGCTTCCCCCTACAATGAGCAGTTCTTC. Residues: CSARDLASPYNEQFF. The chain joins TRBV20-1 to TRBJ2-1; D may be TRBD2 (5 bases). The V end lost 0 bases, the J end lost 2 bases, and 11 bases lay between the germline ends. Germline lookup yields CDR1 DFQATT and CDR2 SNEGSKA (reference sequence). The CDR3 totals 15 residues.

The chain is built from TRBV11-1 and TRBJ2-3; TRBD2 aligns across 13 bases. The V and J ends lost 5 bases and 2 bases, in that order; junction bases with no gene match: 10. Per the germline V gene, CDR1 is SGHAT and CDR2 is FQDESV (reference sequence). This CDR3 region has 18 residues. The CDR3 DNA is TGTGCCAGCAGCCCGATAGGGGGGACTAGCGGGGCCACAGATACGCAGTATTTT. Its translation is CASSPIGGTSGATDTQYF.

This chain links TRBV2 with TRBJ2-7, with 7 bases identical to TRBD1. V lost 2 bases, J lost 1 base, and 2 bases stayed unmatched. This CDR3 contains 14 residues. CDR1 and CDR2 (germline): SNHLY, FYNNEI. The CDR3 region is CASSEQGQSYEQYF. The CDR3 DNA follows: TGTGCCAGCAGTGAACAGGGACAGTCCTACGAGCAGTACTTC. The full variable domain, completed using reference TRBV2 and TRBJ2-7, is EPEVTQTPSHQVTQMGQEVILRCVPISNHLYFYWYRQILGQKVEFLVSFYNNEISEKSEIFDDQFSVERPDGSNFTLKIRSTKLEDSAMYFCASSEQGQSYEQYFGPGTRLTVT.

This clonotype has ten or more counts. The chain uses TRBV7-2 and TRBJ2-7; D call uncertain. From germline, CDR1 is SGHTA and CDR2 FQGNSA. V was trimmed by 5 bases and J by 6 bases, leaving 11 bases between them. This CDR3 contains 12 residues. CDR3 residues: CASSLTVSEQYF. Written as DNA, the CDR3 is TGTGCCAGCAGCCTTACAGTAAGCGAGCAGTACTTC.

The table lists this clonotype with many counts. The chain couples TRBV29-1 to TRBJ2-5; D possibly corresponds to TRBD1 (5 bases). Germline CDR1 reads SQVTM; CDR2 reads ANQGSEA. This CDR3 spans 14 amino acids. Trimming took 7 bases from V and 2 from J, leaving 17 bases between them. The CDR3 bases are TGCAGCGCTACAGGATACTATGGACAAGAGACCCAGTACTTC. It specifies CSATGYYGQETQYF.

The sample holds one count of this clonotype. The V call is TRBV5-5, the J call TRBJ1-4; D ambiguous. The CDR3 covers 13 residues. The germline V gene has CDR1 SGHKS and CDR2 YYEKEE (reference sequence). V lost 2 bases, J lost 5 bases, and 7 bases lay in between. CDR3 loop: CASSFRSNEKLFF. CDR3 DNA: TGTGCCAGCAGCTTCCGGTCAAATGAAAAACTGTTTTTT.

The sample holds a few counts of this clonotype. The gene calls are TRBV7-9 and TRBJ2-5; the D gene is possibly TRBD1 (6 bases). Germline CDR1 is SEHNR and CDR2 is FQNEAQ (reference sequence). The CDR3 contains 16 residues. Trimming removed 4 bases from V and 5 bases from J, with 20 bases in between. The CDR3 DNA sequence: TGTGCCAGCAGCTCTCGCGAGGGGGACGTCCAGGAGACCCAGTACTTC. Amino acid sequence: CASSSREGDVQETQYF.

The rearrangement uses TRBV7-3 and TRBJ2-3; no clear D. This CDR3 spans 13 amino acids. V was clipped by 3 bases and J by 2 bases, with 6 bases between them. Per germline, CDR1 SGHTA and CDR2 FQGTGA. This chain's CDR3 is CASSFLDTDTQYF. The CDR3 region has the DNA TGTGCCAGCAGCTTCCTAGACACAGATACGCAGTATTTT.